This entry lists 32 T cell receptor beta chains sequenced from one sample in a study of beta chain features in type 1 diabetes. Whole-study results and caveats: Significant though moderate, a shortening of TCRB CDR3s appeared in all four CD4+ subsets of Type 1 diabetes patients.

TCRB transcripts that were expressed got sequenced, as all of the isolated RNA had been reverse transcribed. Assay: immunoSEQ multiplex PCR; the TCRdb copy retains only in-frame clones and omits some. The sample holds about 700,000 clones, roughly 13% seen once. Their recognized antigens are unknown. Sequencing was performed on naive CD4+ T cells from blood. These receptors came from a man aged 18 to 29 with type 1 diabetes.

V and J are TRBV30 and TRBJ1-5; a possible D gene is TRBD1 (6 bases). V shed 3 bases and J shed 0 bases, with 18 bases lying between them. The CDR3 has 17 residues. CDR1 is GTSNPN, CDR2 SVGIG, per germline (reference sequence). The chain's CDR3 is CAWSGAGGPYSNQPQHF. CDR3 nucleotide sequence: TGTGCCTGGAGCGGGGCCGGGGGGCCTTATAGCAATCAGCCCCAGCATTTT.

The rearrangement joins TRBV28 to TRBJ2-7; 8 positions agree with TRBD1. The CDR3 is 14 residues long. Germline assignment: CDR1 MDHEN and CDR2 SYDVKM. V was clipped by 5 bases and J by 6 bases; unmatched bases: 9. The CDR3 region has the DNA TGTGCCAGCAGTCCTCAGGACAGGGTGGTCGAGCAGTACTTC. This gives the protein CASSPQDRVVEQYF.

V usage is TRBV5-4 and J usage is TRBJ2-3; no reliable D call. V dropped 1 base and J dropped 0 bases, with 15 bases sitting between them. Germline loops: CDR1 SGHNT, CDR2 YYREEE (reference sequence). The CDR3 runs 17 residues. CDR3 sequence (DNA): TGTGCCAGCAGCTTGTTAGGAATTCGAGAGAGCACAGATACGCAGTATTTT. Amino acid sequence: CASSLLGIRESTDTQYF.

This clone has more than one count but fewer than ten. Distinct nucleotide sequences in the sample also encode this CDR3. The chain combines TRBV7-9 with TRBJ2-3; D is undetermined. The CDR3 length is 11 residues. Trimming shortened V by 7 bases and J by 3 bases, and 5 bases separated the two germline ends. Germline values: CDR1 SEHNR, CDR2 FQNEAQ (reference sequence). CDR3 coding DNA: TGTGCCAGCACCCGGACAGATACGCAGTATTTT. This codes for CASTRTDTQYF.

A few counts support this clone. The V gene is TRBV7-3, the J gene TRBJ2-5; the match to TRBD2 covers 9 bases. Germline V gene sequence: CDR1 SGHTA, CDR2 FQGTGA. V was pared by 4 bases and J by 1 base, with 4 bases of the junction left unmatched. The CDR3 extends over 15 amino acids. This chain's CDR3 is CASSSSGASQETQYF. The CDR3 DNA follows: TGTGCCAGCAGCTCTAGCGGGGCATCCCAAGAGACCCAGTACTTC.

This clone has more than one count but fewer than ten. The CDR3 protein is CATQGPAVNYEQYF. CDR3 DNA: TGTGCCACCCAGGGTCCGGCGGTGAACTACGAGCAGTACTTC. V and J are TRBV6-5 and TRBJ2-7; perhaps TRBD1 as D (5 bases). Germline V gene sequence: CDR1 MNHEY, CDR2 SVGAGI. V lost 10 bases to trimming and J lost 3 bases, with 19 bases between them. CDR3 length: 14 amino acids.

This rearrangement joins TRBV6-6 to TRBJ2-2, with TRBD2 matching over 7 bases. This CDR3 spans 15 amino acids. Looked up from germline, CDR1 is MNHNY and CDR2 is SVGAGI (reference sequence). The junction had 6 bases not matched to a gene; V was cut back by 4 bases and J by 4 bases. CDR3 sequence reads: CASSSTSDLTGELFF. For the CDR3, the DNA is TGTGCCAGCAGTTCCACTAGCGACCTCACCGGGGAGCTGTTTTTT.

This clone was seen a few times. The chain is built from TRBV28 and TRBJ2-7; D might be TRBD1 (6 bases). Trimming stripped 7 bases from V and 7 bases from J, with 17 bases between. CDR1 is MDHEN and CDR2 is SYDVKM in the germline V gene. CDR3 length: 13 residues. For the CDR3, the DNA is TGTGCCAGCATAACCCCAGGGGACGTGGAGCAGTACTTC. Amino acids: CASITPGDVEQYF.

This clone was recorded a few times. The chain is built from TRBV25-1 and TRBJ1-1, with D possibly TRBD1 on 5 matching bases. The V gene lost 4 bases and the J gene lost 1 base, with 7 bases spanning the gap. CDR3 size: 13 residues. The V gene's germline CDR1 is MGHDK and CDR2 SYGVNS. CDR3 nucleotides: TGTGCCAGCAGTGCAGGGAGGAACACTGAAGCTTTCTTT. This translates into CASSAGRNTEAFF.

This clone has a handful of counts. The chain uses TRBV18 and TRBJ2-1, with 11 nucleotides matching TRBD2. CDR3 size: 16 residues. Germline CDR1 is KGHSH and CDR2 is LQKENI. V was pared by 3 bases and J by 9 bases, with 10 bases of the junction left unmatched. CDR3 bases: TGTGCCAGCTCACCCCGCAGTAGCGGGGGGGCGGTTGAGCAGTTCTTC. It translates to CASSPRSSGGAVEQFF.

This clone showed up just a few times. The CDR3 loop is CASSPAGQRFEAFF. The CDR3 region has the DNA TGTGCCAGCTCACCGGCCGGACAGAGATTTGAAGCTTTCTTT. The chain has TRBV18 and TRBJ1-1, with D tentatively TRBD1 (6 bases). The V end was cut by 3 bases, the J end by 7 bases, with 15 bases between. The CDR3 consists of 14 residues. CDR1 and CDR2 from the germline V gene are KGHSH and LQKENI.

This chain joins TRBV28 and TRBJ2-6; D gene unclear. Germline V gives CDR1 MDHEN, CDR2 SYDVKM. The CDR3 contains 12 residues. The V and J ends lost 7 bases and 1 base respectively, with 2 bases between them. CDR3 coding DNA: TGTGCCAGCATTTCTGGGGCCAACGTCCTGACTTTC. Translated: CASISGANVLTF.

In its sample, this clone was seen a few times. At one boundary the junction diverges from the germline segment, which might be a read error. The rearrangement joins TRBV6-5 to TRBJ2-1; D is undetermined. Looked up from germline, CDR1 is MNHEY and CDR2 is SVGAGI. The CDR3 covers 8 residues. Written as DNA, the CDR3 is TGTGCCAGCACCCTCGGGCTCTTC. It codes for CASTLGLF.

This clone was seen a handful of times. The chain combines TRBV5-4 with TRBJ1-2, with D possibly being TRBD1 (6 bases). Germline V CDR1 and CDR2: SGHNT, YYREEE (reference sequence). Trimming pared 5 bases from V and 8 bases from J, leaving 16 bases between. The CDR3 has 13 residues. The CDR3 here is CASRPTGSWGYTF. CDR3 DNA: TGTGCCAGCAGACCCACAGGGTCCTGGGGCTACACCTTC.

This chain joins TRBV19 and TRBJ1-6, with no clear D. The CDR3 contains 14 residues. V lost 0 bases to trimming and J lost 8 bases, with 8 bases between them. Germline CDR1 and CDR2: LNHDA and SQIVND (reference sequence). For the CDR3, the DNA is TGTGCCAGTAGTATAGATCACAGCTATTCACCCCTCCACTTT. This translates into CASSIDHSYSPLHF.

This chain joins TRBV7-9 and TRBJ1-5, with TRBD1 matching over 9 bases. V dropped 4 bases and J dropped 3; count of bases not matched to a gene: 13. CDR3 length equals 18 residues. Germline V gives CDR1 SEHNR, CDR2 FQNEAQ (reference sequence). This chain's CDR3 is CASSSTPGQGPFNQPQHF. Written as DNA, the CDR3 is TGTGCCAGCAGCTCCACTCCGGGACAGGGTCCCTTCAATCAGCCCCAGCATTTT. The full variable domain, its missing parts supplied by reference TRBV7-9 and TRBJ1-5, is DTGVSQNPRHKITKRGQNVTFRCDPISEHNRLYWYRQTLGQGPEFLTYFQNEAQLEKSRLLSDRFSAERPKGSFSTLEIQRTEQGDSAMYLCASSSTPGQGPFNQPQHFGDGTRLSIL.

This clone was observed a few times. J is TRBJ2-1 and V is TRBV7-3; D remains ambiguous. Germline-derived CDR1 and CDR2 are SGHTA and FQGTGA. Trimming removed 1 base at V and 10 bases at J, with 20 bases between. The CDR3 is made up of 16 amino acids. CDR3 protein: CASSLSATQNWREQFF. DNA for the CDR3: TGTGCCAGCAGCTTAAGTGCTACCCAGAACTGGAGAGAGCAGTTCTTC.

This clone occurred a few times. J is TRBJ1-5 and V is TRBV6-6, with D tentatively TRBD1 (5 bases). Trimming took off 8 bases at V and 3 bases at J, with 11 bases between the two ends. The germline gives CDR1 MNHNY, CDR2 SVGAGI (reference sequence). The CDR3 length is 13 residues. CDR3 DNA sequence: TGTGCCAGCGAGGGACGGATCAATCAGCCCCAGCATTTT. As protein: CASEGRINQPQHF.

The CDR3 loop is CASSVSGGLYNEQFF. The CDR3 DNA reads as TGCGCCAGCAGTGTTAGCGGGGGGCTGTACAATGAGCAGTTCTTC. V is TRBV23-1 and J is TRBJ2-1; 10 nucleotides agree with TRBD2. TRBV23-1 is an ORF, with its function uncertain. The CDR3 is made up of 15 amino acids. V shed 5 bases and J 4 bases; nucleotides not matched to a gene: 5.

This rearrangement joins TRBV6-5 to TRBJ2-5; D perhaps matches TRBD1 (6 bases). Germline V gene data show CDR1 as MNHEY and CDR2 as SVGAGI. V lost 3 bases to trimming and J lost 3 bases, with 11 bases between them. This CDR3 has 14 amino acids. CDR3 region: CASSYGQHEETQYF. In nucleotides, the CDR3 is TGTGCCAGCAGTTATGGACAGCATGAAGAGACCCAGTACTTC.

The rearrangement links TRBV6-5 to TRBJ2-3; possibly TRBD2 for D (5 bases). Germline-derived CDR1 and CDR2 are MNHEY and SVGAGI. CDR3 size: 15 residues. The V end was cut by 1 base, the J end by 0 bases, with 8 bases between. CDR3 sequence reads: CASSYYGDSTDTQYF. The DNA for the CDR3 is TGTGCCAGCAGTTACTACGGGGATAGCACAGATACGCAGTATTTT.

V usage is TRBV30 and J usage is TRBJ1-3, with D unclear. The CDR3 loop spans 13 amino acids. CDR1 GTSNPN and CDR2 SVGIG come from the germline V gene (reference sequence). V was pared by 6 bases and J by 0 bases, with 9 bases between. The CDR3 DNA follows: TGTGCCTGTCGGCGGGCCTCTGGAAACACCATATATTTT. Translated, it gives CACRRASGNTIYF.

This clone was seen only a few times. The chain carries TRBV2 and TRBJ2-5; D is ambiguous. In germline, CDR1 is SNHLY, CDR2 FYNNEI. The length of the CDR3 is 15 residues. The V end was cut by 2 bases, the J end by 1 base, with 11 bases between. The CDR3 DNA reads TGTGCCAGCAGTGAACAGTTCCGAACCCAAGAGACCCAGTACTTC. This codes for CASSEQFRTQETQYF.

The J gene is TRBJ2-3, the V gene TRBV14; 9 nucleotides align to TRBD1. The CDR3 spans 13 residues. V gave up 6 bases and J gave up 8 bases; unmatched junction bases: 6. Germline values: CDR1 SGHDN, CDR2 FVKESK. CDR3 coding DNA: TGTGCCAGCAGGCCTACAGGGGGCGGTACGCAGTATTTT. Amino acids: CASRPTGGGTQYF.

The CDR3 DNA reads TGTGCCAGCAGATTACCGCTCAATGAGCAGTTCTTC. Its translation is CASRLPLNEQFF. The gene calls are TRBV13 and TRBJ2-1; no clear D gene. Germline lookup yields CDR1 PRHDT and CDR2 FYEKMQ (reference sequence). V was cut by 6 bases and J by 6 bases, with 9 bases left in between. There are 12 residues in the CDR3.

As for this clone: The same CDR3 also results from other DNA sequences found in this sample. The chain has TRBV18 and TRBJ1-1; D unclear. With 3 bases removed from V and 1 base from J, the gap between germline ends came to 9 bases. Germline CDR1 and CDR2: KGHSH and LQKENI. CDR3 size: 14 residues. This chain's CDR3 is CASSPESANTEAFF. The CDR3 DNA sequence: TGTGCCAGCTCACCCGAATCAGCGAACACTGAAGCTTTCTTT.

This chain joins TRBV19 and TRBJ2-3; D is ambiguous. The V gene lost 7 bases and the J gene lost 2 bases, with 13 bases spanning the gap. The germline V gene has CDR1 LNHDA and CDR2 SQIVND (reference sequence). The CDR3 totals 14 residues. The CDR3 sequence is CASTPDGFTDTQYF. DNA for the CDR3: TGTGCCAGTACCCCGGACGGATTCACAGATACGCAGTATTTT.

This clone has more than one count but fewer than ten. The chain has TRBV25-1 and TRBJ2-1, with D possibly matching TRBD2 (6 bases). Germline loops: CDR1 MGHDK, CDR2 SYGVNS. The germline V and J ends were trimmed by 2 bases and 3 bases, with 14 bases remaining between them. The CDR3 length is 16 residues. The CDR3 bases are TGTGCCAGCAGTGAAATTAGGGACTTCTTCTACAATGAGCAGTTCTTC. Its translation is CASSEIRDFFYNEQFF. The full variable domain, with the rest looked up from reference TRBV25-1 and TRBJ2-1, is EADIYQTPRYLVIGTGKKITLECSQTMGHDKMYWYQQDPGMELHLIHYSYGVNSTEKGDLSSESTVSRIRTEHFPLTLESARPSHTSQYLCASSEIRDFFYNEQFFGPGTRLTVL.

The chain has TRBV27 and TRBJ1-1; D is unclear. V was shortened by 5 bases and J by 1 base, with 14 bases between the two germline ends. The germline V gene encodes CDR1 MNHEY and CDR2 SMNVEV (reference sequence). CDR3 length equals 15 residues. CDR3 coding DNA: TGTGCCAGCAGTCAAAAGGACCGATCGAACACTGAAGCTTTCTTT. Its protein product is CASSQKDRSNTEAFF.

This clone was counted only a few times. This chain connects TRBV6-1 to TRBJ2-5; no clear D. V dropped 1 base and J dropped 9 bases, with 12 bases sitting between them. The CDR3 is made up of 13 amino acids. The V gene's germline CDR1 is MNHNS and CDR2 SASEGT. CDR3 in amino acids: CASSEVTAAAQYF. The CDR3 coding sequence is TGTGCCAGCAGTGAAGTGACGGCCGCGGCCCAGTACTTC.

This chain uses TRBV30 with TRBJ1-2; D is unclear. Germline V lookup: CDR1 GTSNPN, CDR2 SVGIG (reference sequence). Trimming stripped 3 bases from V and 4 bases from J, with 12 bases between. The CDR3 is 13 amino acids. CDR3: CAWSPNAGYGYTF. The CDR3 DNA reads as TGTGCCTGGAGCCCAAACGCGGGCTATGGCTACACCTTC.

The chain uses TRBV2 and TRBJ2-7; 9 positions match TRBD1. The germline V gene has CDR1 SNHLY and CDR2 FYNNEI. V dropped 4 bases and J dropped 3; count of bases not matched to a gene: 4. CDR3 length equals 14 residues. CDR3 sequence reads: CASSGDRENYEQYF. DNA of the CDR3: TGTGCCAGCAGTGGGGACAGGGAGAACTACGAGCAGTACTTC.